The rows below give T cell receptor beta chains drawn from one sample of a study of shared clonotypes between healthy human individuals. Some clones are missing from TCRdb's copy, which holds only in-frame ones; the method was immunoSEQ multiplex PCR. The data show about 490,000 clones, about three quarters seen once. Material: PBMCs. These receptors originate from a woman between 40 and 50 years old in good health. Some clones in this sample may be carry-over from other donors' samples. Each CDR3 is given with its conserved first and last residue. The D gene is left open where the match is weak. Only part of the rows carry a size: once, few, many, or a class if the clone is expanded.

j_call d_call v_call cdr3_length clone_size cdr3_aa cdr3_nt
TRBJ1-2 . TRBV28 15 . CASSLGSRGHYGYTF TGTGCCAGCAGTTTGGGAAGCAGGGGTCACTATGGCTACACCTTC
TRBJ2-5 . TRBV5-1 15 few CASMGPQPSQETQYF TGCGCCAGCATGGGGCCCCAACCAAGTCAAGAGACCCAGTACTTC
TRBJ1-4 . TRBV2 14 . CASSIRAGDEKLFF TGTGCCAGCAGTATAAGGGCGGGAGATGAAAAACTGTTTTTT
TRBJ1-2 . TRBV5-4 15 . CASSRWDIPNYGYTF TGTGCCAGCAGCCGGTGGGACATACCAAACTATGGCTACACCTTC
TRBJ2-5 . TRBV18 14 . CASSPPERRETQYF TGTGCCAGCTCACCGCCGGAGCGCCGAGAGACCCAGTACTTC
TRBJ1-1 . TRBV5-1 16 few CASSLAPAPMNTEAFF TGCGCCAGCAGCTTGGCGCCGGCACCAATGAACACTGAAGCTTTCTTT
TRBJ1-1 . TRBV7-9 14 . CASSLAFGHTEAFF TGTGCCAGCAGCTTAGCCTTCGGGCACACTGAAGCTTTCTTT
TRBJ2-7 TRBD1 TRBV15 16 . CATSRGGQPKRYEQYF TGTGCCACCAGCAGAGGGGGACAGCCAAAGCGGTACGAGCAGTACTTC
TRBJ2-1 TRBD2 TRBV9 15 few CASSAGLAAYNEQFF TGTGCCAGCAGCGCAGGACTAGCGGCCTACAATGAGCAGTTCTTC
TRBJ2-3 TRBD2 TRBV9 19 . CASSVDPGASGLGADTQYF TGTGCCAGCAGCGTAGACCCCGGGGCTAGCGGGCTCGGGGCAGATACGCAGTATTTT
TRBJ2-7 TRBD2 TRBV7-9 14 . CASSLVAGAYEQYF TGTGCCAGCAGCTTAGTAGCGGGAGCCTACGAGCAGTACTTC
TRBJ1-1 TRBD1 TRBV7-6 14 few CASSLRQGNTEAFF TGTGCCAGCAGCTTAAGACAGGGGAATACTGAAGCTTTCTTT
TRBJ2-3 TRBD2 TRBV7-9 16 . CASSRLAGGITDTQYF TGTGCCAGCAGCCGTCTCGCGGGGGGGATCACAGATACGCAGTATTTT
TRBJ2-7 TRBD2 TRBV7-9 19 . CASSPTLGTSGILSYEQYF TGTGCCAGCAGCCCGACCTTAGGGACTAGCGGGATCCTCTCCTACGAGCAGTACTTC
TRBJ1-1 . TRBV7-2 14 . CASSLAVGYAEAFF TGTGCCAGCAGCTTAGCGGTGGGCTATGCTGAAGCTTTCTTT
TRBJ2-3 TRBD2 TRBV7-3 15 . CASSLLGGEGDTQYF TGTGCCAGCAGCTTACTCGGGGGGGAAGGAGATACGCAGTATTTT
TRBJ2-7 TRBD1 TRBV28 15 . CASSPGTGGTYEQYF TGTGCCAGCAGTCCGGGGACAGGGGGTACCTACGAGCAGTACTTC
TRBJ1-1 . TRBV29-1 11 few CSVGGDTEAFF TGCAGCGTGGGGGGTGACACTGAAGCTTTCTTT
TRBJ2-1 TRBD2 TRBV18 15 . CASSSQFSGGNEQFF TGTGCCAGCTCATCTCAATTTTCGGGAGGTAATGAGCAGTTCTTC
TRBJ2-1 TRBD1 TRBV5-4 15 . CASSSRQGIYNEQFF TGTGCCAGCAGCTCTAGACAGGGGATATACAATGAGCAGTTCTTC
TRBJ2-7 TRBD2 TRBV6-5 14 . CASNRLAGSYEQYF TGTGCCAGCAATAGACTAGCGGGCTCCTACGAGCAGTACTTC
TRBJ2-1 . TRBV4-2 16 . CASSQGGTNSYNEQFF TGTGCCAGCAGCCAAGGCGGAACAAACTCCTACAATGAGCAGTTCTTC
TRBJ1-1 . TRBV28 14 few CASTPSGKNTEAFF TGTGCCAGCACCCCAAGTGGGAAGAACACTGAAGCTTTCTTT
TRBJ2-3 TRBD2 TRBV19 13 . CASKAGVWDTQYF TGTGCCAGTAAAGCGGGAGTTTGGGATACGCAGTATTTT
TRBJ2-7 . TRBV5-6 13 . CASSEGTSYEQYF TGTGCCAGCAGCGAGGGGACAAGCTACGAGCAGTACTTC
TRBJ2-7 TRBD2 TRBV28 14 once CASSTTSGNYEQYF TGTGCCAGCAGTACTACTAGCGGGAACTACGAGCAGTACTTC
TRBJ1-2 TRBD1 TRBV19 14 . CASSPRQGALGYTF TGTGCCAGTAGTCCCCGACAGGGTGCTCTGGGCTACACCTTC
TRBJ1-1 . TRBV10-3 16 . CAISSPPGQANTEAFF TGTGCCATCAGTTCCCCCCCGGGACAAGCGAACACTGAAGCTTTCTTT
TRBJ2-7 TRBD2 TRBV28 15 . CASSFWGTSFHEQYF TGTGCCAGCAGTTTTTGGGGGACTAGCTTCCACGAGCAGTACTTC
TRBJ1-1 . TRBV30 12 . CACQREGTEAFF TGTGCCTGTCAGAGGGAAGGAACTGAAGCTTTCTTT
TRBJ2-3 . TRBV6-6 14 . CASSSMGFPDTQYF TGTGCCAGCAGTTCTATGGGGTTCCCAGATACGCAGTATTTT
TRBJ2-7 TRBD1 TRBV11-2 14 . CASSLDRESYEQYF TGTGCCAGCAGCTTGGACAGGGAGTCCTACGAGCAGTACTTC
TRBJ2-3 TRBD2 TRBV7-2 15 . CASSLAAGGTDTQYF TGTGCCAGCAGCTTAGCGGCGGGAGGCACAGATACGCAGTATTTT
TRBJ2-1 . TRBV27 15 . CASSPSGRPPGEQFF TGTGCCAGCAGTCCGTCTGGGCGGCCCCCTGGCGAGCAGTTCTTC
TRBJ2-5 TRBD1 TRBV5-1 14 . CASSPGTGKETQYF TGCGCCAGCAGCCCGGGGACAGGGAAAGAGACCCAGTACTTC
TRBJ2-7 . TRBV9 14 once CASSVGQGGYEQYF TGTGCCAGCAGCGTCGGGCAGGGTGGCTACGAGCAGTACTTC